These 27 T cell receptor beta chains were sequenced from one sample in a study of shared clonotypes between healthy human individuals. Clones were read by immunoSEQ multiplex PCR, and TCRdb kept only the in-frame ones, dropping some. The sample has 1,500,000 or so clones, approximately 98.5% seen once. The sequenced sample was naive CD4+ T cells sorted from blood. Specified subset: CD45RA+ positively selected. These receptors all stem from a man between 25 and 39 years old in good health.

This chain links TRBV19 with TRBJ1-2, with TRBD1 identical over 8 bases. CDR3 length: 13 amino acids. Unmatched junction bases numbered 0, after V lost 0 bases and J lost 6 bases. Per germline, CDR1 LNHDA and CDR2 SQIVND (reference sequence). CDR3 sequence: CASSIDRGHGYTF. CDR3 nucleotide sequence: TGTGCCAGTAGTATAGACAGGGGGCATGGCTACACCTTC.

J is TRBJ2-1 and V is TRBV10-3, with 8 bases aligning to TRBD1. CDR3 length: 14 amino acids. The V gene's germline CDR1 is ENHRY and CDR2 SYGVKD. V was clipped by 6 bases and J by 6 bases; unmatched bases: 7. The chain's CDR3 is CAISARTGSNEQFF. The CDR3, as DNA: TGTGCCATCAGCGCCAGGACAGGGAGCAATGAGCAGTTCTTC.

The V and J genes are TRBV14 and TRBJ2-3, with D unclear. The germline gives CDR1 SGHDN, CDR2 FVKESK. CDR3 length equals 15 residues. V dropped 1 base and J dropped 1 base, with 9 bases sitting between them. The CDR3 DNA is TGTGCCAGCAGCCAAGTTCCGTCTGGCACAGATACGCAGTATTTT. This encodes CASSQVPSGTDTQYF.

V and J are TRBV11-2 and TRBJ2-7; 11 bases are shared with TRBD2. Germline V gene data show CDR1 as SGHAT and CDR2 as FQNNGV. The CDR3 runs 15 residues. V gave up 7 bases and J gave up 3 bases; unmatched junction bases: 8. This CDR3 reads CASTSELAGGYEQYF. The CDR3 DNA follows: TGTGCCAGCACCTCAGAGCTAGCGGGAGGCTACGAGCAGTACTTC. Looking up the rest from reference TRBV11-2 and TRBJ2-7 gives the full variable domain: EAGVAQSPRYKIIEKRQSVAFWCNPISGHATLYWYQQILGQGPKLLIQFQNNGVVDDSQLPKDRFSAERLKGVDSTLKIQPAKLEDSAVYLCASTSELAGGYEQYFGPGTRLTVT.

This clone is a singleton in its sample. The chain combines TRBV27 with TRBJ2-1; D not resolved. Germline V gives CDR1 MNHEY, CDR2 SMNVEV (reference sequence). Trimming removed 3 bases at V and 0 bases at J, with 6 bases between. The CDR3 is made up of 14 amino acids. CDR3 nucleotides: TGTGCCAGCAGTTTCTCGGGCTCCTACAATGAGCAGTTCTTC. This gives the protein CASSFSGSYNEQFF.

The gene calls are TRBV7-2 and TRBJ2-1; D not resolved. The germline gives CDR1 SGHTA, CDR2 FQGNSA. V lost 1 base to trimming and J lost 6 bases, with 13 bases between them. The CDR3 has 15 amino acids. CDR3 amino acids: CASSLVSQWGNEQFF. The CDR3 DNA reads TGTGCCAGCAGCTTAGTATCTCAGTGGGGCAATGAGCAGTTCTTC. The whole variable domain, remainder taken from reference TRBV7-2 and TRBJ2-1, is GAGVSQSPSNKVTEKGKDVELRCDPISGHTALYWYRQSLGQGLEFLIYFQGNSAPDKSGLPSDRFSAERTGGSVSTLTIQRTQQEDSAVYLCASSLVSQWGNEQFFGPGTRLTVL.

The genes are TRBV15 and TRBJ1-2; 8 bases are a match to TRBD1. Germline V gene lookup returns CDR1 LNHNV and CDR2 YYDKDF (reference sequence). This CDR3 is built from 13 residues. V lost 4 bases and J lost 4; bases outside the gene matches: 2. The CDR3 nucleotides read TGTGCCACCAGCAATCAGGGGGCCTATGGCTACACCTTC. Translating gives CATSNQGAYGYTF.

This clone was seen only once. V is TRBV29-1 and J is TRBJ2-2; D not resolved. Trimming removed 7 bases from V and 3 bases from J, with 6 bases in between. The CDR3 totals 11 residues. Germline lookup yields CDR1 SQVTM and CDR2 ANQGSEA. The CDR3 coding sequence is TGCAGCGCTGGGTACACCGGGGAGCTGTTTTTT. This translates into CSAGYTGELFF.

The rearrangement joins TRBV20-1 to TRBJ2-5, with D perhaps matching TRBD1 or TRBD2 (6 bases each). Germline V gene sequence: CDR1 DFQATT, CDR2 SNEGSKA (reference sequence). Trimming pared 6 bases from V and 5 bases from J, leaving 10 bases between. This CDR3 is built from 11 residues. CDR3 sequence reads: CSAGGPETQYF. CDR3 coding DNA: TGCAGTGCCGGGGGCCCGGAGACCCAGTACTTC.

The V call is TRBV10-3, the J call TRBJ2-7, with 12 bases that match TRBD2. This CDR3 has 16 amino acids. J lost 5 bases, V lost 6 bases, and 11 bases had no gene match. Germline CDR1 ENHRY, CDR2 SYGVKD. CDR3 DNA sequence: TGTGCCATCAGGGGTAGACTAGCGGGAGATTCCCACGAGCAGTACTTC. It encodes CAIRGRLAGDSHEQYF.

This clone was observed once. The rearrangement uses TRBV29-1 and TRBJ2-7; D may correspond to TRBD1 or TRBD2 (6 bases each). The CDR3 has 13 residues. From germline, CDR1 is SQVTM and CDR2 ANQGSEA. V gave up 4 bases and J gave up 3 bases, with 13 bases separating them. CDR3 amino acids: CSVAEGGLYEQYF. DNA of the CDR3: TGCAGCGTTGCGGAGGGGGGTCTCTACGAGCAGTACTTC.

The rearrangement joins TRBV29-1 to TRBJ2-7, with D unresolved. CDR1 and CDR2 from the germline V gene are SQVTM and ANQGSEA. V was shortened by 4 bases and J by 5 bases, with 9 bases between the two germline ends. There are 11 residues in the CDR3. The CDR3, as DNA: TGCAGCGTTGGAGTAAGGGACGAGCAGTACTTC. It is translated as CSVGVRDEQYF.

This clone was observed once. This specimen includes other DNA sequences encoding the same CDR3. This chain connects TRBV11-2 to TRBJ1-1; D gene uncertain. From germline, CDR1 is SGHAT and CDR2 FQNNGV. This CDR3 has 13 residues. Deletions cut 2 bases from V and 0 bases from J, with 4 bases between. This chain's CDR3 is CASSLQLNTEAFF. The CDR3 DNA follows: TGTGCCAGCAGCTTACAGTTGAACACTGAAGCTTTCTTT.

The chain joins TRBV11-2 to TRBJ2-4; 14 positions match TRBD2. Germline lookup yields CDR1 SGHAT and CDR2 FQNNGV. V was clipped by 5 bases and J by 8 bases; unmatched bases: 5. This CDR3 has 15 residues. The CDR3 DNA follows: TGTGCCAGCAGCCCCCAGGGACTAGCGGGAGACATTCAGTACTTC. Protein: CASSPQGLAGDIQYF.

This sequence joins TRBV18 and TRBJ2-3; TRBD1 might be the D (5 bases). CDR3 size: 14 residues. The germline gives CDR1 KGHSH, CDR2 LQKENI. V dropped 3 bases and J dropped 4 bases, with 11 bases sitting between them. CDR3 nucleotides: TGTGCCAGCTCACCTGTTAGGGGCTCAGATACGCAGTATTTT. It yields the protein CASSPVRGSDTQYF.

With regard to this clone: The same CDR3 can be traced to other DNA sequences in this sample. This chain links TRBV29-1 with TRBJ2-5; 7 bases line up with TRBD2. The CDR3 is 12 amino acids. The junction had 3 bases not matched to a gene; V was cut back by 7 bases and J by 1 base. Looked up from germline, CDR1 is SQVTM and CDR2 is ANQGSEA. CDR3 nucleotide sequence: TGCAGCGGCGAGCGGGGCCAAGAGACCCAGTACTTC. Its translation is CSGERGQETQYF. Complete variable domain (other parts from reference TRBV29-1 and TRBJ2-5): SAVISQKPSRDICQRGTSLTIQCQVDSQVTMMFWYRQQPGQSLTLIATANQGSEATYESGFVIDKFPISRPNLTFSTLTVSNMSPEDSSIYLCSGERGQETQYFGPGTRLLVL.

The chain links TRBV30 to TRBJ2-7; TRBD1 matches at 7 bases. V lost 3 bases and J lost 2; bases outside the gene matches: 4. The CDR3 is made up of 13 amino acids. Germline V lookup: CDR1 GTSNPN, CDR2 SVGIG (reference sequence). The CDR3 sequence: CAWRTGIAYEQYF. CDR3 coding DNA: TGTGCCTGGAGGACAGGGATCGCCTACGAGCAGTACTTC.

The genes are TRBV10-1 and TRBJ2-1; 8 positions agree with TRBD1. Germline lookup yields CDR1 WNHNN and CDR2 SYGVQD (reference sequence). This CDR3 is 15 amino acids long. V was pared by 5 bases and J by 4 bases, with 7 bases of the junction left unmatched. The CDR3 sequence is CASSSDRGIYNEQFF. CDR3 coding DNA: TGCGCCAGCAGTTCAGACAGGGGAATTTACAATGAGCAGTTCTTC.

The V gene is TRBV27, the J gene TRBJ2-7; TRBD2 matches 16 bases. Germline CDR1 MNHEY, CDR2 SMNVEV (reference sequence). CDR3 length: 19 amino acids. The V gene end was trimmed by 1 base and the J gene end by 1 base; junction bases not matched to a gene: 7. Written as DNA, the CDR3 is TGTGCCAGCAGTTTATACGGGACTAGCGGGAGGGGATTTTCCTACGAGCAGTACTTC. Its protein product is CASSLYGTSGRGFSYEQYF.

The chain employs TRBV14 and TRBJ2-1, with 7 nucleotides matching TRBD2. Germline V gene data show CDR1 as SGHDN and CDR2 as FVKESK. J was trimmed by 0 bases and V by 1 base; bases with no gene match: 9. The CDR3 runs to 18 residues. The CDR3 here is CASSQGLADGPSYNEQFF. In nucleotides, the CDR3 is TGTGCCAGCAGCCAAGGGCTAGCGGATGGTCCCTCCTACAATGAGCAGTTCTTC.

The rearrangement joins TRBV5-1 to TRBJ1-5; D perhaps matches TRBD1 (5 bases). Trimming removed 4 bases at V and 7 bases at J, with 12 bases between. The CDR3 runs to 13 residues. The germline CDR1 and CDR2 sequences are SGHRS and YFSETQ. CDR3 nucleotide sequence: TGCGCCAGCAGCACCGGGGGGGAACAGCCCCAGCATTTT. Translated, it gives CASSTGGEQPQHF.

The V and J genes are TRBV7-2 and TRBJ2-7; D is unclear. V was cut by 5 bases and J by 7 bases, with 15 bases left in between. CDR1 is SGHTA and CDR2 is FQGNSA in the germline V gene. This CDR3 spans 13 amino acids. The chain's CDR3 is CASSPTQIGEQYF. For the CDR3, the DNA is TGTGCCAGCAGCCCCACCCAGATTGGGGAGCAGTACTTC.

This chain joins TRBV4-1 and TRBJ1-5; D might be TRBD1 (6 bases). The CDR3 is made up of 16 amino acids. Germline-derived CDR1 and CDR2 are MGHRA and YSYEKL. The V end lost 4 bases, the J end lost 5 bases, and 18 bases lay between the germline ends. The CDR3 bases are TGCGCCAGCAGCCCGCGCGTGGACAGAGGGCATCAGCCCCAGCATTTT. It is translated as CASSPRVDRGHQPQHF.

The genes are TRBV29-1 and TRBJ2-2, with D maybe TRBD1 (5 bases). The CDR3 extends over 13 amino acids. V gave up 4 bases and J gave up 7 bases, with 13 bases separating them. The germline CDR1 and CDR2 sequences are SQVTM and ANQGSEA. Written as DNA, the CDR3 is TGCAGCGTTGCTCAGGGTGGTATCGGGGAGCTGTTTTTT. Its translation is CSVAQGGIGELFF.

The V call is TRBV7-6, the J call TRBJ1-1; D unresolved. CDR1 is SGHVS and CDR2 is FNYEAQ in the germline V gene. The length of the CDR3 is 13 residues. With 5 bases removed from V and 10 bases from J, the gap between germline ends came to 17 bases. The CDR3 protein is CASSLHKGLGAFF. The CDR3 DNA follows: TGTGCCAGCAGCCTACATAAGGGCCTTGGAGCTTTCTTT.

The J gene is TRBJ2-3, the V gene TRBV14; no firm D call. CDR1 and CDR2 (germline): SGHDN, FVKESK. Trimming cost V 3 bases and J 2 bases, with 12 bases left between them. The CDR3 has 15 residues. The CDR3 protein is CASSHGSVFTDTQYF. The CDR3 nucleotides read TGTGCCAGCAGCCATGGATCGGTTTTCACAGATACGCAGTATTTT.

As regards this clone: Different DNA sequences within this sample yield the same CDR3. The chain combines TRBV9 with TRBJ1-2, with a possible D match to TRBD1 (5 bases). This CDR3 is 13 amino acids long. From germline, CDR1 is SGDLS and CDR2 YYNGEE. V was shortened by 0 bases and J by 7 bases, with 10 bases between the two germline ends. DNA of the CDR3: TGTGCCAGCAGCGTAGGATGGGGGAGTGGCTACACCTTC. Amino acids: CASSVGWGSGYTF.